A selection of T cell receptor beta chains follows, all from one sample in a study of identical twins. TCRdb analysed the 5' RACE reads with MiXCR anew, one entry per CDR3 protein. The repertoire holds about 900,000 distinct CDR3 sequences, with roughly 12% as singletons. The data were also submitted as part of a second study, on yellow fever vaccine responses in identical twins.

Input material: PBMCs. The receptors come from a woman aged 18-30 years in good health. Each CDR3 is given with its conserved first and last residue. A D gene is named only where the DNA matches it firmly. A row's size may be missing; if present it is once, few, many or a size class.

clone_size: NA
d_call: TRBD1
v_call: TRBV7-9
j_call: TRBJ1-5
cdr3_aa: CASSPTGGGDQPQHF
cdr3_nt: TGTGCCAGCAGCCCCACAGGGGGCGGTGATCAGCCCCAGCATTTT

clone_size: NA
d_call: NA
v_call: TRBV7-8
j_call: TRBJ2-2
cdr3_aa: CASNVFQRGTGELFF
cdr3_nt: TGTGCCAGCAATGTCTTTCAACGGGGCACCGGGGAGCTGTTTTTT

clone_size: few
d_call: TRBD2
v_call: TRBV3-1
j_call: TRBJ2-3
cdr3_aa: CASSQELAGATDTQYF
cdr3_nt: TGTGCCAGCAGCCAAGAACTAGCGGGCGCCACAGATACGCAGTATTTT

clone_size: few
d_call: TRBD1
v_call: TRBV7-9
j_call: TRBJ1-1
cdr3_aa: CASSLRPGQGNTEAFF
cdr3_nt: TGTGCCAGCAGCTTAAGACCGGGACAGGGGAACACTGAAGCTTTCTTT

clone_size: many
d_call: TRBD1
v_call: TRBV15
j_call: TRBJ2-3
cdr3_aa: CATSRAWGTGLTDTQYF
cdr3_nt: TGTGCCACCAGCAGAGCCTGGGGGACAGGGCTCACAGATACGCAGTATTTT

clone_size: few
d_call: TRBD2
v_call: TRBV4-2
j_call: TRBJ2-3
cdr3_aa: CVSSQAGTSGTDTQYF
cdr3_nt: TGTGTCAGCAGCCAAGCCGGGACTAGCGGCACAGATACGCAGTATTTT

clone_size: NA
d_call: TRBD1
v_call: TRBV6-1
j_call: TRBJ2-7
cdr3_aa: CASSLRDRDDEQYF
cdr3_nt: TGTGCCAGCAGTCTCCGGGACAGGGACGACGAGCAGTACTTC

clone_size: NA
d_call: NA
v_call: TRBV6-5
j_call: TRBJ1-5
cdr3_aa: CASSYFSNQPQHF
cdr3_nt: TGTGCCAGCAGTTACTTTAGCAATCAGCCCCAGCATTTT

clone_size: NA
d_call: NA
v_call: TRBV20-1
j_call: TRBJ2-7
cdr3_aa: CSARDLPAGETLYEQYF
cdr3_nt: TGCAGTGCTAGAGACCTCCCCGCGGGCGAGACCCTCTACGAGCAGTACTTC

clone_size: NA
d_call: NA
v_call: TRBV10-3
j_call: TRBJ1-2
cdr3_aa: CAISDSRIGGYTF
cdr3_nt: TGTGCCATCAGTGATTCCCGAATTGGCGGCTACACCTTC

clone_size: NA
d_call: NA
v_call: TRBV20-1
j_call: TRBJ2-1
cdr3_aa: CSARVSFLVNEQFF
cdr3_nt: TGCAGTGCTAGAGTTTCCTTTCTCGTCAATGAGCAGTTCTTC

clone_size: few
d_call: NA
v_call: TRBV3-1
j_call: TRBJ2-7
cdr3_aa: CASSQAPRLSAYEQYF
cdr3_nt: TGTGCCAGCAGCCAAGCCCCCCGGCTTTCAGCCTACGAGCAGTACTTC

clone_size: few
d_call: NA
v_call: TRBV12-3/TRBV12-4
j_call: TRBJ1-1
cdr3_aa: CASKGLRGLGAFF
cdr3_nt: TGTGCCAGCAAGGGTTTGAGGGGGTTAGGAGCTTTCTTT

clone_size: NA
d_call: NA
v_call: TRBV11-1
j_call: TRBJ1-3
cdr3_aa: CASSSLRAREHSGNTIYF
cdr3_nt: TGTGCCAGCAGCTCGCTCAGAGCCAGGGAACACTCTGGAAACACCATATATTTT

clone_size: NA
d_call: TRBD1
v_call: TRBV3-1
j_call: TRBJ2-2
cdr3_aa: CASSLLDRDSGELFF
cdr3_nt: TGTGCCAGCAGCCTGCTGGACAGGGACAGCGGGGAGCTGTTTTTT

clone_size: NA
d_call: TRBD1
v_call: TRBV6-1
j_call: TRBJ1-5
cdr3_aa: CASSRDRVQPQHF
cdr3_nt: TGTGCCAGCAGTAGAGACAGGGTGCAGCCCCAGCATTTT

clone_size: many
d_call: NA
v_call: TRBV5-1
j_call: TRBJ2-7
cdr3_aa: CASSLGHLSFDYEQYF
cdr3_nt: TGCGCCAGCAGCTTGGGACATCTCAGTTTCGACTACGAGCAGTACTTC

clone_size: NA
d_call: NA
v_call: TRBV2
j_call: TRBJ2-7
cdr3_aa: CASSEEGSITYEQYF
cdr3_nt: TGTGCCAGCAGTGAAGAGGGGAGTATCACCTACGAGCAGTACTTC

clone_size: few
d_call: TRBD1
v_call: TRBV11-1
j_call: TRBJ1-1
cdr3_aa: CASSFTTGGTANTEAFF
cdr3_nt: TGTGCCAGCAGCTTCACTACCGGAGGGACAGCGAACACTGAAGCTTTCTTT

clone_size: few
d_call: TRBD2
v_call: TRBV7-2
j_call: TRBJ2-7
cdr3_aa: CASSTTGLKYEQYF
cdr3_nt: TGTGCCAGCAGTACAACGGGACTAAAGTACGAGCAGTACTTC

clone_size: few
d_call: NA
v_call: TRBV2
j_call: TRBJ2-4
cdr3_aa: CASSERENLAKNIQYF
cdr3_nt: TGTGCCAGCAGTGAACGGGAGAATTTAGCCAAAAACATTCAGTACTTC

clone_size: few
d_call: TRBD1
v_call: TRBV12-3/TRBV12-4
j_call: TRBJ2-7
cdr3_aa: CASRGQGNYEQYF
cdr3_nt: TGTGCCAGCAGGGGACAGGGGAACTACGAGCAGTACTTC

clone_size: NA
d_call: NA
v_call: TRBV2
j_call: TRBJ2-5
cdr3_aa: CASSVRAASQETQYF
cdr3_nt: TGTGCCAGCAGTGTTAGGGCAGCTTCCCAAGAGACCCAGTACTTC

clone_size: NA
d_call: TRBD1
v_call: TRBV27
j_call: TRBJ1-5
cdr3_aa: CASSFVSGQGGQPQHF
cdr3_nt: TGTGCCAGCAGTTTCGTCTCGGGACAGGGAGGTCAGCCCCAGCATTTT

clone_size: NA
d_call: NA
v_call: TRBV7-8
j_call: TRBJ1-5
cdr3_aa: CASSLAGAQHF
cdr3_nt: TGTGCCAGCAGCTTAGCCGGGGCTCAGCATTTT

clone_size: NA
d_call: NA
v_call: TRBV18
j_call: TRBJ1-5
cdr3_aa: CASSPGDIPGQPQHF
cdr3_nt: TGTGCCAGCTCACCAGGGGACATTCCGGGTCAGCCCCAGCATTTT

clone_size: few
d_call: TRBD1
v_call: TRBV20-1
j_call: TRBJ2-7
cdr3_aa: CSALRDRSSYEQYF
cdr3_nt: TGCAGTGCACTCCGGGACAGGAGCTCCTACGAGCAGTACTTC